This TCR beta chain was retrieved from a study of shared clonotypes between healthy human individuals. Genomic DNA (from each subset) was split evenly across several immunoSEQ plates. In replicate PCRs of sorted subsets, 150 to 200 ng DNA, about 29,000 T cell genomes, was used. Clones were sequenced by immunoSEQ multiplex PCR, and TCRdb holds only the in-frame ones, with some missing. This repertoire shows more than 600,000 clones, about 90% found once; its top ten account for roughly 24%. The naive CD8 fraction comprised CD45RO-negative cells positively selected for CCR7 and excluded terminally differentiated effector memory CD45RA+ cells. The V gene's germline CDR1 is SGDLS and CDR2 YYNGEE. The V and J ends lost 4 bases and 2 bases, in that order; junction bases with no gene match: 5. The CDR3 covers 14 residues. Study observations and caveats: Sampling included only blood; tissue repertoires likely differ.

A note on this clone: Antigen: not known.

Sequencing used naive CD8+ T cells sorted from blood. The chain links TRBV9 to TRBJ2-7; 8 nucleotides agree with TRBD2. This sequence was found in a man aged 30 to 39 in good health. The CDR3 sequence is CASSPTSVPYEQYF. The CDR3 DNA follows: TGTGCCAGCAGCCCGACTAGCGTTCCCTACGAGCAGTACTTC.